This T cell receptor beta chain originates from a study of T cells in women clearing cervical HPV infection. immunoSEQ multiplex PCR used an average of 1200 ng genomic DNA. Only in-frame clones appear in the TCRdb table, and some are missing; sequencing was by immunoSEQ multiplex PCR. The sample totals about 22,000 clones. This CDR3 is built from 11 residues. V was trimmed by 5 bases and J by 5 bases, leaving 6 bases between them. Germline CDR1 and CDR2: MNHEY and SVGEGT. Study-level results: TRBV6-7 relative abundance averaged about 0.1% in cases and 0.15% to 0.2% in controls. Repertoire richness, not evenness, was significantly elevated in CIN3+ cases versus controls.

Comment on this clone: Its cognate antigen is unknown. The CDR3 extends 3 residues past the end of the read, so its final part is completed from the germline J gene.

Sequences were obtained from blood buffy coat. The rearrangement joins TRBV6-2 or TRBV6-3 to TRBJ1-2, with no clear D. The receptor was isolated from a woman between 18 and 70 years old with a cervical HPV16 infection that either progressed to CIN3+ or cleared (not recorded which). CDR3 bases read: TGTGCCAGCAGTCAGTTTTATGGC. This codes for CASSQFYG. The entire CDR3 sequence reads CASSQFYGYTF.